One sample yielded the 19 T cell receptor beta chains listed below, sequenced in a study of blood T cell repertoires in COVID-19. The method was immunoSEQ multiplex PCR; TCRdb's version includes in-frame clones alone and lacks a portion of them. The sample holds roughly 400,000 clones, approximately 93% seen once. Material for sequencing was PBMCs or T cells enriched from blood (not recorded which). Receptors originate from a woman aged 40-49 years who had been exposed to COVID-19.

V usage is TRBV27 and J usage is TRBJ1-2; D not resolved. Per germline, CDR1 MNHEY and CDR2 SMNVEV (reference sequence). With 3 bases removed from V and 5 bases from J, the gap between germline ends came to 16 bases. The CDR3 runs to 15 residues. The CDR3 loop reads CASSFGTGRDYGYTF. In nucleotides, the CDR3 is TGTGCCAGCAGTTTCGGCACGGGCCGGGATTATGGCTACACCTTC.

This chain links TRBV11-3 with TRBJ2-7; 8 nucleotides match TRBD2. The CDR3 spans 17 residues. The V gene end was trimmed by 0 bases and the J gene end by 3 bases; junction bases not matched to a gene: 10. CDR1 is SGHNT, CDR2 YENEEA, per germline. The CDR3 region is CASSLDSVGRAFYEQYF. Written as DNA, the CDR3 is TGTGCCAGCAGCTTAGATTCTGTCGGGAGGGCCTTCTACGAGCAGTACTTC.

The chain combines TRBV19 with TRBJ2-5, with D unresolved. Germline V lookup: CDR1 LNHDA, CDR2 SQIVND (reference sequence). This CDR3 contains 14 residues. V was cut by 3 bases and J by 3 bases, with 11 bases left in between. CDR3 DNA sequence: TGTGCCAGTAGTATGGGCAGAGTAGAAGAGACCCAGTACTTC. Its protein is CASSMGRVEETQYF.

This clone was counted once. The chain carries TRBV11-3 and TRBJ2-1; the D gene is possibly TRBD2 (6 bases). Germline V gene data show CDR1 as SGHNT and CDR2 as YENEEA. V lost 4 bases and J lost 0, with 10 bases in between. This CDR3 region has 15 residues. The CDR3, as DNA: TGTGCCAGCAGCTCTCTAGCGCACTCCTACAATGAGCAGTTCTTC. Residues: CASSSLAHSYNEQFF.

This clone was recorded at least ten times. The V gene is TRBV7-8, the J gene TRBJ2-3; 12 bases match TRBD2. The germline V gene encodes CDR1 SGHVS and CDR2 FQNEAQ. The CDR3 extends over 16 amino acids. V trimming: 5 bases; J trimming: 4 bases; junction bases outside the gene matches: 7. CDR3 DNA sequence: TGTGCCAGCAGCCCCCTAGCGGGGGGGCAGTCAGATACGCAGTATTTT. Protein: CASSPLAGGQSDTQYF.

The chain recombines TRBV19 with TRBJ1-2, with 7 bases matching TRBD1. J gave up 4 bases and V 5 bases, and 10 bases lay outside the gene matches. There are 15 residues in the CDR3. The germline V gene has CDR1 LNHDA and CDR2 SQIVND (reference sequence). CDR3 region: CASSPAGGALYGYTF. The CDR3, as DNA: TGTGCCAGTAGTCCCGCAGGGGGAGCCCTCTATGGCTACACCTTC. Using reference TRBV19 and TRBJ1-2 for the parts outside the CDR3, the full variable domain is DGGITQSPKYLFRKEGQNVTLSCEQNLNHDAMYWYRQDPGQGLRLIYYSQIVNDFQKGDIAEGYSVSREKKESFPLTVTSAQKNPTAFYLCASSPAGGALYGYTFGSGTRLTVV.

V usage is TRBV7-3 and J usage is TRBJ2-2, with D tentatively TRBD1 (6 bases). Germline assignment: CDR1 SGHTA and CDR2 FQGTGA. The CDR3 extends over 16 amino acids. Trimming took off 2 bases at V and 5 bases at J, with 15 bases between the two ends. The CDR3 region has the DNA TGTGCCAGCAGCTTACAAGGGGGTAGTAGAACCGGGGAGCTGTTTTTT. This gives the protein CASSLQGGSRTGELFF.

The V and J genes are TRBV27 and TRBJ1-2; 8 bases align to TRBD1. Trimming at V came to 3 bases and at J to 0 bases, leaving 9 bases not matched to a gene. Germline-derived CDR1 and CDR2 are MNHEY and SMNVEV (reference sequence). The CDR3 runs to 17 residues. This CDR3 is CASSLIGQGIANYGYTF. The CDR3 nucleotides are TGTGCCAGCAGTTTGATTGGACAGGGAATAGCTAACTATGGCTACACCTTC.

As DNA, the CDR3 is TGTGCCAGCAGTGAATTTAGACAGGGAAATGGCTACACCTTC. This translates into CASSEFRQGNGYTF. The rearrangement uses TRBV6-1 and TRBJ1-2, with TRBD1 matching 7 bases. Per the germline V gene, CDR1 is MNHNS and CDR2 is SASEGT. The CDR3 length is 14 residues. Germline trimming cut 2 bases from V and 6 bases from J; bases unmatched to any gene: 6.

CDR3 loop: CASSLGEAGARETQYF. The CDR3 DNA reads as TGCGCCAGCAGCTTGGGAGAGGCAGGGGCCAGGGAGACCCAGTACTTC. The chain has TRBV5-1 and TRBJ2-5; possible D gene TRBD1, 6 bases. This CDR3 spans 16 amino acids. V lost 0 bases and J 5 bases, leaving 17 bases between the germline ends. Germline CDR1 SGHRS, CDR2 YFSETQ.

The chain has TRBV6-1 and TRBJ2-3; possibly TRBD2 for D (5 bases). The CDR3 is made up of 17 amino acids. From germline, CDR1 is MNHNS and CDR2 SASEGT. V lost 3 bases and J lost 4, with 20 bases in between. The CDR3 is CASSEGRLTSVPDTQYF. The DNA for the CDR3 is TGTGCCAGCAGTGAGGGGAGACTTACATCCGTTCCAGATACGCAGTATTTT.

J is TRBJ1-3 and V is TRBV6-5, with D perhaps matching TRBD1 (5 bases). CDR1 is MNHEY, CDR2 SVGAGI, per germline. The CDR3 runs 14 residues. V was clipped by 6 bases and J by 0 bases, with 9 bases between them. CDR3 sequence: CASRLTASGNTIYF. The CDR3 DNA is TGTGCCAGCAGGTTGACAGCCTCTGGAAACACCATATATTTT.

This clone was seen only a few times. V gene TRBV7-2 combines with J gene TRBJ2-3; possible D gene TRBD2, 6 bases. Trimming cost V 5 bases and J 0 bases, with 9 bases left between them. The CDR3 is made up of 14 amino acids. The germline V gene encodes CDR1 SGHTA and CDR2 FQGNSA. DNA for the CDR3: TGTGCCAGCAGCCGTGGAGGGAGCACAGATACGCAGTATTTT. It specifies CASSRGGSTDTQYF.

This chain joins TRBV30 and TRBJ2-1, with 15 nucleotides matching TRBD2. The CDR3 spans 17 residues. V lost 3 bases to trimming and J lost 9 bases; unmatched junction nucleotides: 12. Germline assignment: CDR1 GTSNPN and CDR2 SVGIG (reference sequence). The CDR3 region is CAWSLSRTSGRAGEQFF. CDR3 coding DNA: TGTGCCTGGAGCCTATCTCGGACTAGCGGGAGGGCCGGTGAGCAGTTCTTC.

The V gene is TRBV12-3 or TRBV12-4, the J gene TRBJ1-1; D remains ambiguous. The CDR3 runs to 13 residues. The germline V and J ends were trimmed by 5 bases and 8 bases, with 15 bases remaining between them. CDR3 loop: CASSMGFGREAFF. The CDR3, as DNA: TGTGCCAGCAGTATGGGATTTGGGAGAGAAGCTTTCTTT.

The CDR3: CASSRVSSGGLQETQYF. Written as DNA, the CDR3 is TGTGCCAGCAGCCGTGTGTCTAGCGGGGGCCTACAAGAGACCCAGTACTTC. This rearrangement joins TRBV3-1 (or the pseudogene TRBV3-2) to TRBJ2-5; 10 bases are a match to TRBD2. V shed 4 bases and J 2 bases; nucleotides not matched to a gene: 10. Germline V gene data show CDR1 as LGHDT and CDR2 as YNNKEL (reference sequence). The length of the CDR3 is 17 residues.

This chain links TRBV4-3 with TRBJ1-2; no firm D call. This CDR3 comprises 13 residues. V was cut by 1 base and J by 7 bases, with 10 bases left in between. The germline V gene encodes CDR1 LGHNA and CDR2 YSLEER. The CDR3 spells CASSQVGSGGYTF. CDR3 DNA sequence: TGCGCCAGCAGCCAAGTCGGGTCGGGTGGCTACACCTTC.

The chain links TRBV7-2 to TRBJ2-1; 8 bases are a match to TRBD1. This CDR3 region has 15 residues. Per germline, CDR1 SGHTA and CDR2 FQGNSA. V was clipped by 5 bases and J by 5 bases; unmatched bases: 8. The CDR3 region is CASSIPGQANNEQFF. Here the CDR3 DNA reads TGTGCCAGCAGCATACCGGGACAGGCTAACAATGAGCAGTTCTTC.

The chain employs TRBV5-1 and TRBJ1-1; D gene unclear. The ends were cut back, 4 bases at V and 0 bases at J, with 13 bases in the middle. This CDR3 is 15 amino acids long. The germline CDR1 and CDR2 sequences are SGHRS and YFSETQ. CDR3 in DNA: TGCGCCAGCAGCCCGGAGCTAGACTTGAACACTGAAGCTTTCTTT. It yields the protein CASSPELDLNTEAFF.